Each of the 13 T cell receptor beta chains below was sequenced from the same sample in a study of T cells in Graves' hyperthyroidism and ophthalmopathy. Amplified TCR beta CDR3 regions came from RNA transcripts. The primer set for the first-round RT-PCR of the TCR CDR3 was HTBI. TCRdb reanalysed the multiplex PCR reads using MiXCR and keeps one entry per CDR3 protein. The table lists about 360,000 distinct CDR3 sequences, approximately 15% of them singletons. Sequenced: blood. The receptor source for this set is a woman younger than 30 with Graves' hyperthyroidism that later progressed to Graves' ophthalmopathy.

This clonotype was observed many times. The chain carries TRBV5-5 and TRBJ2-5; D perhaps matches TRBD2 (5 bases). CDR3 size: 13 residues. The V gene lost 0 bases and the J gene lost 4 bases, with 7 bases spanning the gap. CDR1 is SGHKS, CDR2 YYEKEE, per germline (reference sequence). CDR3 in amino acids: CASSLAGIETQYF. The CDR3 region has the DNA TGTGCCAGCAGCTTGGCCGGGATAGAGACCCAGTACTTC.

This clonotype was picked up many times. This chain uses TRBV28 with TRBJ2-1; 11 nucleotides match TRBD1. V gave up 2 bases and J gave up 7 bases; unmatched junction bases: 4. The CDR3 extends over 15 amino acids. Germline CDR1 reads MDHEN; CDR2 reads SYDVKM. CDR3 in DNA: TGTGCCAGCAGTTTAGCAGGGACAGGGGGTAATGAGCAGTTCTTC. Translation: CASSLAGTGGNEQFF.

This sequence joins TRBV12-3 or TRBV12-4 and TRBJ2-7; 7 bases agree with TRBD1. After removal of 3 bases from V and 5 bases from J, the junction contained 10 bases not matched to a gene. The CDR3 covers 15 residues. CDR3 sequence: CASSFGDRDMDEQYF. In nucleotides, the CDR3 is TGTGCCAGCAGTTTTGGGGACAGAGATATGGACGAGCAGTACTTC.

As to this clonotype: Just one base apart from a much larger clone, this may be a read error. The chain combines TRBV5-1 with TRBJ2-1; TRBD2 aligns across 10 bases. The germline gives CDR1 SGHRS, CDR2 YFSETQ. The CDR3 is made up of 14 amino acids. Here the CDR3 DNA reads TGCGCCAGCAGCCTAGCGGGAGCTGCCAATGAGCAGCTCTTC. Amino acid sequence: CASSLAGAANEQLF.

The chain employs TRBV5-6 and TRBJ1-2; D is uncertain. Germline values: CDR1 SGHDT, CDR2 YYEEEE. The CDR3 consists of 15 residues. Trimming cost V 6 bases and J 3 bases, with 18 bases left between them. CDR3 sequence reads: CASTRARALDYGYTF. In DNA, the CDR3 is TGTGCCAGCACCCGAGCGAGGGCCCTCGACTATGGCTACACCTTC.

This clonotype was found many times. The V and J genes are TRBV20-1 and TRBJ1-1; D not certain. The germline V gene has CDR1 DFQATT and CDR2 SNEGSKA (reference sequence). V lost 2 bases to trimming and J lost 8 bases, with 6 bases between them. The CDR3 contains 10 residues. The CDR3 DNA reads TGCAGTGCTAGAATCCCGGAAGCTTTCTTT. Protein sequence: CSARIPEAFF.

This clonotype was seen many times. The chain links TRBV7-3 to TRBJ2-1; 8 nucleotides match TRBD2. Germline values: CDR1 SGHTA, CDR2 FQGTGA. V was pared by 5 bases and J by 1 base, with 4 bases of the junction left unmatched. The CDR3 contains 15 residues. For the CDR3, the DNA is TGTGCCAGCAGCCTAAGCGGGGGATCCTACAATGAGCAGTTCTTC. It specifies CASSLSGGSYNEQFF.

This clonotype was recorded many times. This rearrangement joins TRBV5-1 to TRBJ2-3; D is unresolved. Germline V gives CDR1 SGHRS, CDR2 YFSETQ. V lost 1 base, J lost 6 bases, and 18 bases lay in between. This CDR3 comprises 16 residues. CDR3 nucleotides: TGCGCCAGCAGCTTGAACCAGATAACAGTGTCGGATACGCAGTATTTT. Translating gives CASSLNQITVSDTQYF.

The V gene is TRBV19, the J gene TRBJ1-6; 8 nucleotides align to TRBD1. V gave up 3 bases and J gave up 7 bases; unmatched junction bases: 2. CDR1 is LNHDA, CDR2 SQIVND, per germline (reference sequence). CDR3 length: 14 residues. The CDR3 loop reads CASSIGTGNSPLHF. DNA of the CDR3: TGTGCCAGTAGTATCGGGACAGGCAATTCACCCCTCCACTTT.

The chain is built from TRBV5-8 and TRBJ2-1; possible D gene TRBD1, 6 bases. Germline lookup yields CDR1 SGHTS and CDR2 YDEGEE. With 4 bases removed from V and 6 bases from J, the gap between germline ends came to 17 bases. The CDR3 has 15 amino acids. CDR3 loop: CASSHGDMRSNEQFF. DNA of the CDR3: TGTGCCAGCAGCCACGGGGACATGAGGAGCAATGAGCAGTTCTTC.

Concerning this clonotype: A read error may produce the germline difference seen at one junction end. The CDR3: CSASSQDRGFYEQHF. CDR3 bases: TGCAGTGCTAGTTCTCAGGACAGGGGGTTTTACGAGCAGCACTTC. This chain connects TRBV20-1 to TRBJ2-7; TRBD1 aligns across 10 bases. Germline CDR1 is DFQATT and CDR2 is SNEGSKA (reference sequence). This CDR3 has 15 amino acids.

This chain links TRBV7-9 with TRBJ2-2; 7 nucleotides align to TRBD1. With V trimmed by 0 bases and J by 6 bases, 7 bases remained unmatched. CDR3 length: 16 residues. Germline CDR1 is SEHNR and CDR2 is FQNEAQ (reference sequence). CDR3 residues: CASSLAWNRGPGELFF. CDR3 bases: TGTGCCAGCAGCTTAGCGTGGAACAGGGGTCCCGGGGAGCTGTTTTTT.

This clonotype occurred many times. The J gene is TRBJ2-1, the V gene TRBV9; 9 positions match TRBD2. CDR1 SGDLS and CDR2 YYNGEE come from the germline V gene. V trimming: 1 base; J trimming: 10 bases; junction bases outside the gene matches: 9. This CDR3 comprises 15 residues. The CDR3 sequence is CASSVSAGGPREQFF. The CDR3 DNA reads TGTGCCAGCAGCGTATCGGCGGGAGGGCCACGAGAGCAGTTCTTC.